One and the same sample provided the 8 T cell receptor beta chains below, sequenced in a study of blood T cell repertoires in COVID-19. Clones were sequenced by immunoSEQ multiplex PCR, and TCRdb holds only the in-frame ones, with some missing. Among around 20,000 clones listed, 91% were seen once. Input material: peripheral blood. These receptors all come from a human donor in a cohort sampled during active COVID-19.

The chain combines TRBV2 with TRBJ2-1; 10 nucleotides match TRBD2. This CDR3 region has 13 residues. The germline V gene has CDR1 SNHLY and CDR2 FYNNEI. The J segment lost 9 bases and the V segment lost 6 bases, leaving 5 bases of the junction unmatched. For the CDR3, the DNA is TGTGCCAGCAGGGGGACTAGCGTGGGTGAGCAGTTCTTC. Its translation is CASRGTSVGEQFF.

The DNA of the CDR3 is TGCGCCAGCAGCTCGGGACTAGCGAGCTCTAGCACAGATACGCAGTATTTT. Translated: CASSSGLASSSTDTQYF. The J gene is TRBJ2-3, the V gene TRBV5-1; 10 nucleotides match TRBD2. Germline values: CDR1 SGHRS, CDR2 YFSETQ. J was trimmed by 0 bases and V by 3 bases; bases with no gene match: 7. This CDR3 is 17 amino acids long.

The chain carries TRBV12-3 or TRBV12-4 and TRBJ2-1, with 9 bases that match TRBD1. V shed 0 bases, J shed 16 bases, and the junction held 7 bases outside the gene matches. CDR3 length: 13 amino acids. The CDR3 loop is CASSLAPDRGEFF. For the CDR3, the DNA is TGTGCCAGCAGTTTAGCCCCCGACAGGGGGGAATTCTTC.

This clone has only a few counts. The chain employs TRBV12-5 and TRBJ1-3; TRBD1 aligns across 7 bases. The V gene's germline CDR1 is LGHNT and CDR2 FRNRAP. V shed 6 bases, J shed 0 bases, and the junction held 8 bases outside the gene matches. This CDR3 is built from 16 residues. CDR3 bases: TGTGCTAGTGGGTTACAGGGGTCTGGCTCTGGAAACACCATATATTTT. Translating it yields CASGLQGSGSGNTIYF.

The V call is TRBV18, the J call TRBJ1-5, with unresolved D. The CDR3 totals 13 residues. The V gene lost 5 bases and the J gene lost 2 bases, with 7 bases spanning the gap. Looked up from germline, CDR1 is KGHSH and CDR2 is LQKENI. The CDR3 region has the DNA TGTGCCAGCTCATCCGGTGGCAATCAGCCCCAGCATTTT. It translates to CASSSGGNQPQHF.

CDR3 nucleotide sequence: TGTGCCAGCAGCTCCTTCGGAGAGGGAATTTCGACTAATGAAAAACTGTTTTTT. Translated: CASSSFGEGISTNEKLFF. The chain combines TRBV11-2 with TRBJ1-4, with no clear D. V was clipped by 4 bases and J by 2 bases, with 20 bases between them. The germline V gene has CDR1 SGHAT and CDR2 FQNNGV. The CDR3 extends over 18 amino acids.

The rearrangement links TRBV7-9 to TRBJ2-3; 7 bases line up with TRBD2. Unmatched junction bases numbered 9, after V lost 5 bases and J lost 4 bases. The CDR3 consists of 15 residues. Germline CDR1 SEHNR, CDR2 FQNEAQ (reference sequence). CDR3 in DNA: TGTGCCAGCAGCCAAAGCGGGATACTCTCAGATACGCAGTATTTT. As protein: CASSQSGILSDTQYF. The variable domain in full, with the rest retrieved from reference TRBV7-9 and TRBJ2-3, is DTGVSQNPRHKITKRGQNVTFRCDPISEHNRLYWYRQTLGQGPEFLTYFQNEAQLEKSRLLSDRFSAERPKGSFSTLEIQRTEQGDSAMYLCASSQSGILSDTQYFGPGTRLTVL.

The table lists this clone with a count of one. This rearrangement joins TRBV10-1 to TRBJ2-1; 7 bases match TRBD1. Germline-derived CDR1 and CDR2 are WNHNN and SYGVQD (reference sequence). V was clipped by 5 bases and J by 7 bases; unmatched bases: 14. CDR3 length: 16 residues. The CDR3 spells CASSPAQGRKDNEQFF. The CDR3 bases are TGCGCCAGCAGTCCTGCACAGGGGCGGAAGGATAATGAGCAGTTCTTC.